The text below deals with one T cell receptor beta chain. What it binds is unknown. This entry belongs to a study of cytomegalovirus exposure and HLA in healthy donors. Findings and limits, study-wide: Researchers catalogued around 150 TCR beta chains as cytomegalovirus-associated.

CDR1 is KGHSH, CDR2 LQKENI, per germline. V was cut by 4 bases and J by 1 base, with 7 bases left in between. This CDR3 is 13 amino acids long. PCR was performed using 60 Vbeta and 13 Jbeta primers. Assay: immunoSEQ multiplex PCR; the TCRdb copy retains only in-frame clones and omits some. This table has 150,000 to 200,000 clones, roughly 80% appearing once. The rearrangement uses TRBV18 and TRBJ1-1, with D hard to call. Sequencing input: PBMCs. This clonotype was obtained from a woman in her forties or fifties in good health and CMV-seronegative. In nucleotides, the CDR3 is TGTGCCAGCTCACTCACAACGAACACTGAAGCTTTCTTT. Its protein is CASSLTTNTEAFF.